This T cell receptor (beta chain) was recorded in a study of metastatic and nonmetastatic thyroid tumors. In the study overall: From malignant and benign thyroid patients, repertoires in blood and in tumor or nodule tissue were compared.

Original handling: Built for papillary thyroid cancer, a distant-metastasis classifier drew on CDR3 differences across clinicopathological groups. TCRdb redid the clone calls on the PCR reads using MiXCR. These V and J calls are TCRdb output, not the study's own analysis. The sample carries about 34,000 clones, about a third recorded once. This CDR3 has 15 amino acids. Trimming at V came to 2 bases and at J to 2 bases, leaving 3 bases not matched to a gene. A note on this clone: Its antigen is unidentified.

Study-level points and caveats: Significantly higher TCR beta diversity was reportedly seen in malignant thyroid tumors than benign nodules, in blood and tumor.

No treatment of any kind had been given to any patient before thyroid surgery. The rearrangement joins TRBV12-3 or TRBV12-4 to TRBJ2-1; 7 positions match TRBD2. Sequencing input: tumor tissue. The receptor was derived from a female donor with papillary thyroid cancer or a benign thyroid nodule (not recorded which). Some clones in this sample may be carry-over from other donors' samples. This CDR3 reads CASSLREVAYNEQFF. The CDR3 DNA sequence: TGTGCCAGCAGTTTACGGGAGGTGGCCTACAATGAGCAGTTCTTC.